The present T cell receptor beta chain was sequenced within a study of cytomegalovirus exposure and HLA in healthy donors. Study observations and caveats: Reportedly, cytomegalovirus status was diagnosed with high sensitivity and specificity.

This PCR relied on a set of 60 Vbeta primers and 13 Jbeta primers. The method was immunoSEQ multiplex PCR; TCRdb's version includes in-frame clones alone and lacks a portion of them. This table holds more than 25,000 clones, about three fifths found once. This clone occurred once. Its antigen remains unknown. Germline V lookup: CDR1 MNHNS, CDR2 SASEGT. The CDR3 contains 16 residues. V shed 6 bases and J shed 4 bases, with 19 bases lying between them. The sequence was obtained from a male donor in good health and CMV-seropositive. Sequenced: PBMCs. V and J are TRBV6-1 and TRBJ2-1; tentatively, D is TRBD1 (5 bases). The chain's CDR3 is CASREREQGFYNEQFF. The CDR3 region has the DNA TGTGCCAGCAGGGAACGAGAGCAGGGATTTTACAATGAGCAGTTCTTC.